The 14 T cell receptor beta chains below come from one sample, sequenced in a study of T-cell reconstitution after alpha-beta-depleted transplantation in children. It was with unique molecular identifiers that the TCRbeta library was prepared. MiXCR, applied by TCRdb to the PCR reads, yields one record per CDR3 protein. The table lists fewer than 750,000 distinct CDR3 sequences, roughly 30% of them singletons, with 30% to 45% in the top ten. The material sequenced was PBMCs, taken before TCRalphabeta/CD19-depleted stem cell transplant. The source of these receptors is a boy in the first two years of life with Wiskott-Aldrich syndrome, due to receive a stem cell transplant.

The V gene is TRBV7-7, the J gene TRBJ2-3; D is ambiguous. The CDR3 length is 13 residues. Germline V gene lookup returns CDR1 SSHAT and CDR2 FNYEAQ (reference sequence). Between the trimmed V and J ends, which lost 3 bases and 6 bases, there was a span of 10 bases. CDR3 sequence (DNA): TGTGCCAGCAGCTTTGGCCATGAGGATACGCAGTATTTT. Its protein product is CASSFGHEDTQYF.

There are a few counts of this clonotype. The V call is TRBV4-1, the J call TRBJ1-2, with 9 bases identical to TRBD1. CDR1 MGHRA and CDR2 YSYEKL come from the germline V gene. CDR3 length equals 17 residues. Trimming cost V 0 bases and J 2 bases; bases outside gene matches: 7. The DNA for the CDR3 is TGCGCCAGCAGCCAAGAACGATTGGGACAGGGAAACTATGGCTACACCTTC. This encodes CASSQERLGQGNYGYTF.

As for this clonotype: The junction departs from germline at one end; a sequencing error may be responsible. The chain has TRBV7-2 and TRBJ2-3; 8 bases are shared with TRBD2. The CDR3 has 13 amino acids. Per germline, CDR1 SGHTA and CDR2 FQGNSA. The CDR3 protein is CATSGRWTDTQYF. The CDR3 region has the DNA TGTGCCACCAGCGGGAGATGGACAGATACGCAGTATTTT.

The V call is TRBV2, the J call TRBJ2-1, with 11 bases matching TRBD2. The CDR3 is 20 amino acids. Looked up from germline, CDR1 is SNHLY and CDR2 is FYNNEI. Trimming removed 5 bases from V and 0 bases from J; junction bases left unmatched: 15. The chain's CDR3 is CASSWAGTSGAGGSYNEQFF. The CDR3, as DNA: TGTGCCAGCAGTTGGGCCGGGACTAGCGGAGCCGGCGGCTCCTACAATGAGCAGTTCTTC. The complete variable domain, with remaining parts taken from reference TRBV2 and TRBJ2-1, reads EPEVTQTPSHQVTQMGQEVILRCVPISNHLYFYWYRQILGQKVEFLVSFYNNEISEKSEIFDDQFSVERPDGSNFTLKIRSTKLEDSAMYFCASSWAGTSGAGGSYNEQFFGPGTRLTVL.

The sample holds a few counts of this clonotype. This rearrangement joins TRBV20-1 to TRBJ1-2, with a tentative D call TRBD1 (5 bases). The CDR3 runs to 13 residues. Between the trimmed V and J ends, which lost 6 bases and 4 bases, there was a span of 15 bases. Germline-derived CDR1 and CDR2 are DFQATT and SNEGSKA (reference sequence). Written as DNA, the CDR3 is TGCAGTGCCCGCGGGGGGGTCGGCTATGGCTACACCTTC. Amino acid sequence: CSARGGVGYGYTF.

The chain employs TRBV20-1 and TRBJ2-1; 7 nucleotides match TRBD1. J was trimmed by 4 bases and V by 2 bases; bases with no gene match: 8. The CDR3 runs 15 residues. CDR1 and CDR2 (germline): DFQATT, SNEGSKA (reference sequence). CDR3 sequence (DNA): TGCAGTGCTAGAACCGGGACAGTGCCTTACAATGAGCAGTTCTTC. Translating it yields CSARTGTVPYNEQFF.

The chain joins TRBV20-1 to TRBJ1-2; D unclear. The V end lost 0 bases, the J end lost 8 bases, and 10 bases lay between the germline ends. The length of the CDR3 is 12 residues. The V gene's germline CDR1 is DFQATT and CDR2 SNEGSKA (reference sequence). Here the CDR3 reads CSARDWGLGYTF. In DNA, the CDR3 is TGCAGTGCTAGAGATTGGGGTTTGGGCTACACCTTC.

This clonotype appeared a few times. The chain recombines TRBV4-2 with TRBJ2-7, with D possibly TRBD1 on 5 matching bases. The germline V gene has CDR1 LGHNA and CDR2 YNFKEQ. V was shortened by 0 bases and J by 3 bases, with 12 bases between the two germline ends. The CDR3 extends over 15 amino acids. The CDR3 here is CASSQEWQGVYEQYF. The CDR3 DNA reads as TGTGCCAGCAGCCAAGAGTGGCAAGGGGTCTACGAGCAGTACTTC.

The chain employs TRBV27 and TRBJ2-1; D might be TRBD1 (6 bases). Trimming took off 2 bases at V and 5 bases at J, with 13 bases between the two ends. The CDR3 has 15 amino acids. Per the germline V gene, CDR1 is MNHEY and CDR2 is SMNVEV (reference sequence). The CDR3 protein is CASSLNQGRNNEQFF. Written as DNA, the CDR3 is TGTGCCAGCAGTTTAAACCAGGGGCGAAACAATGAGCAGTTCTTC.

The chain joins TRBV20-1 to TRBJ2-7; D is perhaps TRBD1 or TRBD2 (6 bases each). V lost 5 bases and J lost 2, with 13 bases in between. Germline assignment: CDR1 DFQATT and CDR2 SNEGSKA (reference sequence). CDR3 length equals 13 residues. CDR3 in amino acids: CSARGGRPYEQYF. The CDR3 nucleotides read TGCAGTGCTCGAGGGGGGAGACCCTACGAGCAGTACTTC.

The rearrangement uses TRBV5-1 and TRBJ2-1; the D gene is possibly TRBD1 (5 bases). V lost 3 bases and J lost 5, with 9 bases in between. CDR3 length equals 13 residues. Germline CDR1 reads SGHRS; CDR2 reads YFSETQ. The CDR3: CASSSRGNNEQFF. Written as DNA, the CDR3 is TGCGCCAGCAGCTCAAGGGGTAACAATGAGCAGTTCTTC. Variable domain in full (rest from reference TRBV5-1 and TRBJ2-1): KAGVTQTPRYLIKTRGQQVTLSCSPISGHRSVSWYQQTPGQGLQFLFEYFSETQRNKGNFPGRFSGRQFSNSRSEMNVSTLELGDSALYLCASSSRGNNEQFFGPGTRLTVL.

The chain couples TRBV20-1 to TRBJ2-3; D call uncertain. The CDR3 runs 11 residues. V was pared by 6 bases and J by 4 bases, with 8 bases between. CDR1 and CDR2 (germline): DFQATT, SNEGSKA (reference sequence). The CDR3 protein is CSAGRPDTQYF. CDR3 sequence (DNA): TGCAGTGCGGGAAGACCAGATACGCAGTATTTT.

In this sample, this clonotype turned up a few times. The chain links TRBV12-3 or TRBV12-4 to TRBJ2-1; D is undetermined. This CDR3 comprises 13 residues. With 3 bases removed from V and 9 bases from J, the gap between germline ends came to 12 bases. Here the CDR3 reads CASSFSANGEQFF. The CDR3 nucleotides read TGTGCCAGCAGTTTTTCGGCTAACGGTGAGCAGTTCTTC.

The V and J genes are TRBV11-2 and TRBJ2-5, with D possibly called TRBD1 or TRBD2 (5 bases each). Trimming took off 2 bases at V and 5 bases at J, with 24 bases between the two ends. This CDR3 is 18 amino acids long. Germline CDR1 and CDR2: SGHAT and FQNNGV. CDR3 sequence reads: CASSLTGLSQWSEETQYF. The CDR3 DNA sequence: TGTGCCAGCAGCTTAACAGGACTCTCTCAGTGGAGCGAGGAGACCCAGTACTTC.